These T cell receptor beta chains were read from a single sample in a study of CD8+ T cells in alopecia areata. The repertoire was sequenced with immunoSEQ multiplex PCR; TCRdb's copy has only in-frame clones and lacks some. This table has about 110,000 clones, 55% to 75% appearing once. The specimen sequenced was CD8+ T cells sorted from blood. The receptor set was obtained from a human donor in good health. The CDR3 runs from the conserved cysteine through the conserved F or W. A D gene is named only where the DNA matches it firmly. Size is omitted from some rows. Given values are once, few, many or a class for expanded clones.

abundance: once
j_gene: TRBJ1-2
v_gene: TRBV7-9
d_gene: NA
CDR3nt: TGTGCCAGCAGTTTATCGGGCTATGGCTACACCTTC
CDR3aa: CASSLSGYGYTF

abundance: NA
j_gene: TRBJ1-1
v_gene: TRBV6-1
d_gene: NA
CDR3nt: TGTGCCAGCAGCGGACATTCGGCTGAAGCTTTCTTT
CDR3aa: CASSGHSAEAFF

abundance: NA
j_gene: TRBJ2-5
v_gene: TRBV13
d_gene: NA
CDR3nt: TGTGCCAGCAGCTTGCGCGGGGTAGGGCAAGAGACCCAGTACTTC
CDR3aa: CASSLRGVGQETQYF

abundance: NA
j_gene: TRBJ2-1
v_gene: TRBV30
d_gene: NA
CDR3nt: TGTGCCTGGCGACCCGGGCCCGGGGATGAGCAGTTCTTC
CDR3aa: CAWRPGPGDEQFF

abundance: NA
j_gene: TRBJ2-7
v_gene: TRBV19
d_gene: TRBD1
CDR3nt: TGTGCCAGTAGTGCCCTGGGACAGGGTTCCTACGAGCAGTACTTC
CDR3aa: CASSALGQGSYEQYF

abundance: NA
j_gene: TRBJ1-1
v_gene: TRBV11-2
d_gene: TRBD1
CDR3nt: TGTGCCAGCAGCTCGAGCAGTCCCGGGACAGTGAACACTGAAGCTTTCTTT
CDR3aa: CASSSSSPGTVNTEAFF

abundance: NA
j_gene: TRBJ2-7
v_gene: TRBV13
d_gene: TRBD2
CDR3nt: TGTGCCAGCAGCCCACGCGGGGGGGGCCCCGCTACCTACGAGCAGTACTTC
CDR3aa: CASSPRGGGPATYEQYF

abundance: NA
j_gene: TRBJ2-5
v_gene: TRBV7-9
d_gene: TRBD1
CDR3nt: TGTGCCAGCAGCTTAGCGGCACGACAGGGCGTCCAAGAGACCCAGTACTTC
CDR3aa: CASSLAARQGVQETQYF

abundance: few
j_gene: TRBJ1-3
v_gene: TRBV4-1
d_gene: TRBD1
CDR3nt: TGCGCCAGCAGCCGAACAGACTGGACAGGCTCTGGAAACACCATATATTTT
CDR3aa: CASSRTDWTGSGNTIYF

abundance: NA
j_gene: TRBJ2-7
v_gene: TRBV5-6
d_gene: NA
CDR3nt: TGTGCCAGCAGCTTGGGGGGCACAGGGCAGTACTTC
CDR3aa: CASSLGGTGQYF